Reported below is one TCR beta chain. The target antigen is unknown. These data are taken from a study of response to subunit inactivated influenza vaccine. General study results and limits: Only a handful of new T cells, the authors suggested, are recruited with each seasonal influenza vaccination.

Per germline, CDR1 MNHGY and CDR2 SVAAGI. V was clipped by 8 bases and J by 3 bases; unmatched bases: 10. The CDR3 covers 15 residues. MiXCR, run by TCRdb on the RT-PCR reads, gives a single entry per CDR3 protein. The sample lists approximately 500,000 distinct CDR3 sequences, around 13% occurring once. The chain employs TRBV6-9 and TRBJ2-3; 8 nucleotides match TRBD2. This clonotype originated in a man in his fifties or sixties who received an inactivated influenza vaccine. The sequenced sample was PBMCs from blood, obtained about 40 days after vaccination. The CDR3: CASGLGGEWTDTQYF. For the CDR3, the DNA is TGTGCCAGCGGACTCGGGGGGGAATGGACAGATACGCAGTATTTT.